These 22 T cell receptor beta chains originate from one sample sequenced in a study of blood T cell repertoires in COVID-19. Sequencing was performed with immunoSEQ multiplex PCR; in TCRdb, only in-frame clones are kept and a portion is missing. The table lists some 140,000 clones, more than 80% of them singletons. Input material: peripheral blood. The source of these receptors is a human donor in a cohort sampled during active COVID-19.

The J gene is TRBJ1-1, the V gene TRBV9; 7 nucleotides align to TRBD1. Trimming took 0 bases from V and 4 from J; bases not matched to a gene: 9. Germline V gene sequence: CDR1 SGDLS, CDR2 YYNGEE. The CDR3 sequence is 16 residues long. CDR3 amino acids: CASSVVNQGGGTEAFF. DNA for the CDR3: TGTGCCAGCAGCGTAGTGAATCAGGGGGGCGGCACTGAAGCTTTCTTT.

The CDR3 DNA is TGTGCCAGTAGTCCAAGGGGTTGGGCTCTGAACACTGAAGCTTTCTTT. Translating gives CASSPRGWALNTEAFF. The chain carries TRBV19 and TRBJ1-1; possible D gene TRBD1, 5 bases. V was pared by 5 bases and J by 0 bases, with 16 bases between. Germline values: CDR1 LNHDA, CDR2 SQIVND (reference sequence). The CDR3 extends over 16 amino acids.

The chain uses TRBV5-1 and TRBJ2-5, with 9 bases identical to TRBD2. V lost 4 bases to trimming and J lost 5 bases; unmatched junction nucleotides: 9. The germline CDR1 and CDR2 sequences are SGHRS and YFSETQ. This CDR3 is built from 15 residues. In DNA, the CDR3 is TGCGCCAGCAGCAGTGTAGCGGGAGCGCGGGAGACCCAGTACTTC. This translates into CASSSVAGARETQYF. Together with reference TRBV5-1 and TRBJ2-5, the CDR3 gives the full variable domain: KAGVTQTPRYLIKTRGQQVTLSCSPISGHRSVSWYQQTPGQGLQFLFEYFSETQRNKGNFPGRFSGRQFSNSRSEMNVSTLELGDSALYLCASSSVAGARETQYFGPGTRLLVL.

The chain recombines TRBV18 with TRBJ2-7, with D possibly matching TRBD2 (5 bases). The germline V gene has CDR1 KGHSH and CDR2 LQKENI. The CDR3 loop spans 14 amino acids. The V and J ends lost 5 bases and 0 bases respectively, with 11 bases between them. The CDR3 DNA follows: TGTGCCAGCTCAGAGGGTCTTAGCTCCTACGAGCAGTACGTC. This gives the protein CASSEGLSSYEQYV.

The chain recombines TRBV19 with TRBJ2-2; tentative D call: TRBD1 (5 bases). V dropped 7 bases and J dropped 3 bases, with 18 bases sitting between them. Germline V gene sequence: CDR1 LNHDA, CDR2 SQIVND (reference sequence). This CDR3 contains 16 residues. CDR3 residues: CASTPVKGSYTGELFF. For the CDR3, the DNA is TGTGCCAGTACCCCGGTGAAGGGGTCTTACACCGGGGAGCTGTTTTTT.

V is TRBV19 and J is TRBJ2-3, with 9 bases that match TRBD2. The germline gives CDR1 LNHDA, CDR2 SQIVND (reference sequence). With 4 bases clipped from V and 1 base from J, the junction kept 3 bases outside the gene matches. This CDR3 comprises 15 residues. CDR3: CASSTRLAGTDTQYF. The CDR3 region has the DNA TGTGCCAGTAGTACCCGACTAGCGGGCACAGATACGCAGTATTTT.

As for this clone: Additional DNA sequences in this sample encode the identical CDR3. This chain connects TRBV7-9 to TRBJ1-5; D remains ambiguous. V was cut by 3 bases and J by 6 bases, with 9 bases left in between. This CDR3 is built from 13 residues. CDR1 and CDR2 from the germline V gene are SEHNR and FQNEAQ (reference sequence). Here the CDR3 DNA reads TGTGCCAGCAGCTTCGAAGGCGGTCAGCCCCAGCATTTT. It is translated as CASSFEGGQPQHF.

The chain employs TRBV25-1 and TRBJ1-1; TRBD1 aligns across 7 bases. The germline gives CDR1 MGHDK, CDR2 SYGVNS. The trim removed 3 bases at V and 6 bases at J, leaving 7 bases unmatched. The CDR3 consists of 14 residues. CDR3 DNA sequence: TGTGCCAGCAGTGATCCCGGGACAGTGGCTGAAGCTTTCTTT. Its translation is CASSDPGTVAEAFF.

This clone appeared once. The chain is built from TRBV7-2 and TRBJ1-2, with D perhaps matching TRBD1 (5 bases). Germline V CDR1 and CDR2: SGHTA, FQGNSA. The CDR3 loop spans 12 amino acids. V gave up 4 bases and J gave up 8 bases, with 11 bases separating them. CDR3 sequence: CASSSTAGGYTF. CDR3 in DNA: TGTGCCAGCAGCTCGACAGCTGGGGGCTACACCTTC.

The chain recombines TRBV24-1 with TRBJ2-2; 7 bases line up with TRBD2. V was pared by 9 bases and J by 8 bases, with 5 bases of the junction left unmatched. Germline CDR1 reads KGHDR; CDR2 reads SFDVKD. The CDR3 runs 12 residues. Written as DNA, the CDR3 is TGTGCCACCTGGGCGGGAGTGGGGGAGCTGTTTTTT. It specifies CATWAGVGELFF.

This chain joins TRBV19 and TRBJ1-3; D perhaps matches TRBD1 (5 bases). Trimming took 10 bases from V and 4 from J, leaving 20 bases between them. The CDR3 runs 15 residues. Germline values: CDR1 LNHDA, CDR2 SQIVND (reference sequence). The CDR3 is CATLGTARGGNTIYF. DNA of the CDR3: TGTGCCACCTTAGGGACTGCGAGAGGAGGAAACACCATATATTTT.

This chain links TRBV9 with TRBJ2-5; TRBD2 might be the D (6 bases). Germline V lookup: CDR1 SGDLS, CDR2 YYNGEE. Trimming cost V 0 bases and J 2 bases, with 20 bases left between them. This CDR3 has 18 residues. CDR3 region: CASSVGSIGASAQETQYF. The CDR3, as DNA: TGTGCCAGCAGCGTAGGGTCAATAGGGGCTAGCGCACAAGAGACCCAGTACTTC.

The chain uses TRBV4-1 and TRBJ1-5, with TRBD1 identical over 12 bases. The CDR3 has 19 residues. Germline lookup yields CDR1 MGHRA and CDR2 YSYEKL. V lost 2 bases and J lost 1; bases outside the gene matches: 9. DNA of the CDR3: TGCGCCAGCAGCCAACGCACGGGACAGGGGGCGAAGAGCAATCAGCCCCAGCATTTT. Translation: CASSQRTGQGAKSNQPQHF.

Concerning this clone: Other nucleotide sequences in the sample specify the same CDR3. The rearrangement uses TRBV18 and TRBJ1-1; tentatively, D is TRBD1 (5 bases). The germline V and J ends were trimmed by 1 base and 4 bases, with 10 bases remaining between them. Germline V gives CDR1 KGHSH, CDR2 LQKENI. The CDR3 is 14 amino acids. This chain's CDR3 is CASSPRGGGTEAFF. DNA for the CDR3: TGTGCCAGCTCACCACGGGGGGGAGGCACTGAAGCTTTCTTT.

CDR3 in DNA: TGTGCCAGCTCAGGGACTAGCGGGCACACAGATACGCAGTATTTT. It translates to CASSGTSGHTDTQYF. This sequence joins TRBV18 and TRBJ2-3, with 12 bases lining up with TRBD2. After removal of 5 bases from V and 2 bases from J, the junction contained 2 bases not matched to a gene. The CDR3 runs 15 residues. The germline gives CDR1 KGHSH, CDR2 LQKENI.

The V gene is TRBV24-1, the J gene TRBJ2-1; 7 bases line up with TRBD1. This CDR3 comprises 14 residues. Germline assignment: CDR1 KGHDR and CDR2 SFDVKD. V lost 3 bases, J lost 5 bases, and 3 bases stayed unmatched. The CDR3 DNA sequence: TGTGCCACCAGTGATACCGGGACAGACAATGAGCAGTTCTTC. This encodes CATSDTGTDNEQFF.

This clone has only a few counts. The rearrangement uses TRBV9 and TRBJ2-1; TRBD2 aligns across 16 bases. V was clipped by 3 bases and J by 14 bases; unmatched bases: 2. Per the germline V gene, CDR1 is SGDLS and CDR2 is YYNGEE. CDR3 length: 13 residues. In DNA form, the CDR3 reads TGTGCCAGCAGCGGGGGACTAGCGGGAGGGAAGTTCTTC. Protein: CASSGGLAGGKFF.

The chain couples TRBV5-1 to TRBJ1-2; a possible D gene is TRBD1 (5 bases). The CDR3 is 13 residues long. V lost 2 bases and J lost 8, with 13 bases in between. The germline V gene encodes CDR1 SGHRS and CDR2 YFSETQ. The DNA for the CDR3 is TGCGCCAGCAGCTTATTGGGGACTGGGGGCTACACCTTC. It specifies CASSLLGTGGYTF.

The chain combines TRBV11-3 with TRBJ2-1; D is perhaps TRBD1 (5 bases). The CDR3 sequence is 14 residues long. The ends were cut back, 5 bases at V and 4 bases at J, with 12 bases in the middle. Germline CDR1 reads SGHNT; CDR2 reads YENEEA. The CDR3 nucleotides read TGTGCCAGCAGCGGGGCAGGGATTTACAATGAGCAGTTCTTC. Its translation: CASSGAGIYNEQFF. Using reference TRBV11-3 and TRBJ2-1 for the parts outside the CDR3, the full variable domain is EAGVVQSPRYKIIEKKQPVAFWCNPISGHNTLYWYLQNLGQGPELLIRYENEEAVDDSQLPKDRFSAERLKGVDSTLKIQPAELGDSAVYLCASSGAGIYNEQFFGPGTRLTVL.

This clone has a single count. The V and J genes are TRBV19 and TRBJ2-3, with 7 bases fitting TRBD1. CDR1 is LNHDA, CDR2 SQIVND, per germline (reference sequence). This CDR3 contains 13 residues. After removal of 8 bases from V and 2 bases from J, the junction contained 4 bases not matched to a gene. The DNA of the CDR3 is TGTGCCAGTGTGGGGACAGTCACAGATACGCAGTATTTT. Encoded protein: CASVGTVTDTQYF.

V usage is TRBV7-6 and J usage is TRBJ2-3, with 8 nucleotides matching TRBD1. Trimming removed 7 bases from V and 4 bases from J; junction bases left unmatched: 4. Germline V CDR1 and CDR2: SGHVS, FNYEAQ. There are 13 residues in the CDR3. The CDR3 DNA sequence: TGTGCCAGCACGGCAGGGGGCGCAGATACGCAGTATTTT. It codes for CASTAGGADTQYF.

V gene TRBV12-5 combines with J gene TRBJ1-6; tentative D call: TRBD1 (6 bases). This CDR3 is 13 amino acids long. Germline CDR1 LGHNT, CDR2 FRNRAP. The V gene lost 6 bases and the J gene lost 8 bases, with 11 bases spanning the gap. The CDR3 DNA sequence: TGTGCTAGTGGCCAGGGGAGGGATTCACCCCTCCACTTT. Its protein is CASGQGRDSPLHF.